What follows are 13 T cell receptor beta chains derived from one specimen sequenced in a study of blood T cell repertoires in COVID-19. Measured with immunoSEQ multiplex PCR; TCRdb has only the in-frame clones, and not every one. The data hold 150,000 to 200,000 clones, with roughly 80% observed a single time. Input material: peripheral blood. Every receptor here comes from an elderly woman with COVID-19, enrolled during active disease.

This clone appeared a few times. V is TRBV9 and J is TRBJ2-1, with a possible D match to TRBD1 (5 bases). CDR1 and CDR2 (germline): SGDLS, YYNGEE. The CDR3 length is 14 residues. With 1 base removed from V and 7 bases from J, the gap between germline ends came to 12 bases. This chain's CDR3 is CASSVQGAGNEQFF. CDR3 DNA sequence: TGTGCCAGCAGCGTACAGGGCGCAGGTAATGAGCAGTTCTTC. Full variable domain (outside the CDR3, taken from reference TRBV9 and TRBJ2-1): DSGVTQTPKHLITATGQRVTLRCSPRSGDLSVYWYQQSLDQGLQFLIQYYNGEERAKGNILERFSAQQFPDLHSELNLSSLELGDSALYFCASSVQGAGNEQFFGPGTRLTVL.

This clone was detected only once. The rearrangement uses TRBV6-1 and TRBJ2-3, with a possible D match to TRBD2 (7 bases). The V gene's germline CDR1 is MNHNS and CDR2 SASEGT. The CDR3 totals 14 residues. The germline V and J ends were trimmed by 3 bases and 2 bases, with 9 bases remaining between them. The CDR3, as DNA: TGTGCCAGCAGTGAGCGGGGGCACACAGATACGCAGTATTTT. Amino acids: CASSERGHTDTQYF.

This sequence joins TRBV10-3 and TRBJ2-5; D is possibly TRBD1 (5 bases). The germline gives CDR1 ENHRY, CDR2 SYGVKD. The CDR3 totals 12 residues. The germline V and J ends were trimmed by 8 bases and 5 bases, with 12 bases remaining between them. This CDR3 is CAIGSGLETQYF. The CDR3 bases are TGTGCCATCGGGTCAGGGCTGGAGACCCAGTACTTC.

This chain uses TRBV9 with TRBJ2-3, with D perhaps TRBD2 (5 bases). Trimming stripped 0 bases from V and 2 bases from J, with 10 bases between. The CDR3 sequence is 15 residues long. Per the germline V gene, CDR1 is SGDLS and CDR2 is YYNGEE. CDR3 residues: CASSVEVANTDTQYF. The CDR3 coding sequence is TGTGCCAGCAGCGTAGAGGTAGCGAACACAGATACGCAGTATTTT.

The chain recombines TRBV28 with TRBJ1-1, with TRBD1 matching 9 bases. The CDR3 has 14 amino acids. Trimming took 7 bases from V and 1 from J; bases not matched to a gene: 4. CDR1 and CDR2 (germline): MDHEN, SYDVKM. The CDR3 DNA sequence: TGTGCCAGCACCGGGACAGGGACGAACACTGAAGCTTTCTTT. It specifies CASTGTGTNTEAFF.

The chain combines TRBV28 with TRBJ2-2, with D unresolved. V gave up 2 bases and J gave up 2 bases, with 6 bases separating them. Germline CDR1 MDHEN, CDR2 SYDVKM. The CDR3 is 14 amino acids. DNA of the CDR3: TGTGCCAGCAGTTTAATCCGTAACACCGGGGAGCTGTTTTTT. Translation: CASSLIRNTGELFF.

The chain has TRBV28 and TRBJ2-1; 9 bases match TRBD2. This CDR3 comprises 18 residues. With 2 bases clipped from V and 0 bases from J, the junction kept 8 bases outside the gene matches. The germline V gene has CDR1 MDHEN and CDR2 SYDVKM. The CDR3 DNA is TGTGCCAGCAGTTTACCCTTGCTAGCGGGGAGCTCCTACAATGAGCAGTTCTTC. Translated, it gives CASSLPLLAGSSYNEQFF.

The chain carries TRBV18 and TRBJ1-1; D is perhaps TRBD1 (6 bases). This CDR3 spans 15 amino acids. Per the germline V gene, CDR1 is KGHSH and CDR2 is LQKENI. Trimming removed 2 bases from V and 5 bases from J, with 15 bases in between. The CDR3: CASSPNTDSRTEAFF. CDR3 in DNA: TGTGCCAGCTCACCAAATACGGACAGTAGAACTGAAGCTTTCTTT.

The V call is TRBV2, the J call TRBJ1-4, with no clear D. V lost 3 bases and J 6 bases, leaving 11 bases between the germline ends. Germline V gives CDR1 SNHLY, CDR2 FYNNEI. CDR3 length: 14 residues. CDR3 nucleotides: TGTGCCAGCAGTGAGGAGGGTAGCTATGAAAAACTGTTTTTT. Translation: CASSEEGSYEKLFF.

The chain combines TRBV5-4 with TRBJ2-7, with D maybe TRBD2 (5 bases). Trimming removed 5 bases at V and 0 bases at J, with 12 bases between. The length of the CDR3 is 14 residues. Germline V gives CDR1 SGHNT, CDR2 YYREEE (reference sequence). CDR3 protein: CASSIPGSSYEQYF. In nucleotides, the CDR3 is TGTGCCAGCAGTATCCCTGGGAGCTCCTACGAGCAGTACTTC.

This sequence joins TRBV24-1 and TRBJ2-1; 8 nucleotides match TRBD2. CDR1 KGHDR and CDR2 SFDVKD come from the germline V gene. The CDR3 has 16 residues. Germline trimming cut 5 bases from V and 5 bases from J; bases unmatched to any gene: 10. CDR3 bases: TGTGCCACCAGTGGGGGCTTTAGCGGGACCGACAATGAGCAGTTCTTC. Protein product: CATSGGFSGTDNEQFF.

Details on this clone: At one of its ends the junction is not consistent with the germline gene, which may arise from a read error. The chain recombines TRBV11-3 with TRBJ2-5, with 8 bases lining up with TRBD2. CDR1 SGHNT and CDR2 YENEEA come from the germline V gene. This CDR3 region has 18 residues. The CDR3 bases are TGTGCCAGCCGCTTCGGGGGGGCGGGGGCGCAACCGGGAGAGACCCAGTACTTC. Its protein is CASRFGGAGAQPGETQYF.

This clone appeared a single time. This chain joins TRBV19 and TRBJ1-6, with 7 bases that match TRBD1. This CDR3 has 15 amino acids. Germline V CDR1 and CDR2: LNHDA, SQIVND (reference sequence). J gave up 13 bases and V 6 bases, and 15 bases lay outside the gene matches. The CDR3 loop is CASSVSSGTEFPLHF. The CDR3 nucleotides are TGTGCCAGTAGCGTTTCCTCCGGGACAGAGTTCCCCCTCCACTTT.